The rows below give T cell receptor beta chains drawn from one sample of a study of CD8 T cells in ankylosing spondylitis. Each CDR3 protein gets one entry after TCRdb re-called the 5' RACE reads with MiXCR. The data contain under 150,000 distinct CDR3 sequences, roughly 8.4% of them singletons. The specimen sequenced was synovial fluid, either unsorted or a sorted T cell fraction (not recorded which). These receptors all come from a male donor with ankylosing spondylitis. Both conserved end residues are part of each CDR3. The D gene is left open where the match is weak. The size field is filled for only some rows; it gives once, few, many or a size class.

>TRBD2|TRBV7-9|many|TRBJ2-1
TGTGCCAGCAGCTTAGCGGCTAGCGGGAGTAATGAGCAGTTCTTC
CASSLAASGSNEQFF
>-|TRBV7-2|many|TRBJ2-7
TGTGCCAGCAGCTTTAGGGGTTACGAGCAGTACTTC
CASSFRGYEQYF
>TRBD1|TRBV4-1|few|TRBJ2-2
TGCGCCAGCAGCCAAAGAGCACAGGGGGCGGCGAACACCGGGGAGCTGTTTTTT
CASSQRAQGAANTGELFF
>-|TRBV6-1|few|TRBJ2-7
TGTGCCAGCAGTGAAGCACCCGGCAGCCTCTACGAGCAGTACTTC
CASSEAPGSLYEQYF
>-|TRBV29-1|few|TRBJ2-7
TGCAGCGTTGACTGGGGGAAAAACGAGCAGTACTTC
CSVDWGKNEQYF
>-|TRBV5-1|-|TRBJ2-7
TGCGCCAGCAGCTTGGCTAGCAGGGTCTACGAGCAGTACTTC
CASSLASRVYEQYF
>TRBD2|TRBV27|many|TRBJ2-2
TGTGCCAGCGCTAGACTAGCGGACACCGGGGAGCTGTTTTTT
CASARLADTGELFF
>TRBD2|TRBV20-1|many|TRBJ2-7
TGCAGTGCCTTGGGCAGCGGGGGTTACGAGCAGTACTTC
CSALGSGGYEQYF
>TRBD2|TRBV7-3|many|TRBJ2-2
TGTGCCAGCAGCCTCCTCGGGGGGTTAGACGGGGAGCTGTTTTTT
CASSLLGGLDGELFF
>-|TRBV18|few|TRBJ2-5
TGTGCCAGCTCACCATCCTGGGAGACCCAGTACTTC
CASSPSWETQYF
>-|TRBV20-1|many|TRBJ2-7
TGCAGTGCTAGAGGCGTCCGGGGCATCACCTACGAGCAGTACTTC
CSARGVRGITYEQYF
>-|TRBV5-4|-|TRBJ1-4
TGTGCCAGCAGCTTCCGGGACGGCGGGGAAAAACTGTTTTTT
CASSFRDGGEKLFF
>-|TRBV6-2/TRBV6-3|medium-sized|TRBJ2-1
TGTGCCAGCAGTTACGGGGGGTTGGTCAATGAGCAGTTCTTC
CASSYGGLVNEQFF
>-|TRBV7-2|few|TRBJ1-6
TGTGCCAGCAGCCCGATGAGGGTTAAAAATTCACCCCTCCACTTT
CASSPMRVKNSPLHF
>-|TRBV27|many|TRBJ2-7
TGTGCCAGCGCATCAACGAAGGGTCCTCCCTACGAGCAGTACTTC
CASASTKGPPYEQYF
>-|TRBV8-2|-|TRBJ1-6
TGTGCCATGGGCCCTGGTCTCCTGGGTGATTATAATTCACCCCTCCACTTT
CAMGPGLLGDYNSPLHF
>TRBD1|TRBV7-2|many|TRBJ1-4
TGTGCCAGCAGCCCGGGACAGGGGAGGTATGAAAAACTGTTTTTT
CASSPGQGRYEKLFF
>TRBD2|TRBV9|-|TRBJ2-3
TGTGCCAGCAGCGCAACTAGCGAGCTAAGATATACGCAGTATTTT
CASSATSELRYTQYF
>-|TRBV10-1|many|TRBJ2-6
TGCGCCAGCAGTATTCCTGGGGCCAACGTCCTGACTTTC
CASSIPGANVLTF
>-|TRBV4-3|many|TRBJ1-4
TGCGCCAGCAGCCAAGAGGCCCTCGGGGCCACTAATGAAAAACTGTTTTTT
CASSQEALGATNEKLFF
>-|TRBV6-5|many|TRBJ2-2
TGTGCCAGCAGTTACTCGTCGGTGGCCGGGGAGCTGTTTTTT
CASSYSSVAGELFF
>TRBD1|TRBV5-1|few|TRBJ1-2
TGCGCCAGCAGGGCGGACAGGGAAATGAATGGCTACACCTTC
CASRADREMNGYTF
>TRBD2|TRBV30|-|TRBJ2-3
TGTGCCTGGAGTACTAGCGCTAACACAGATACGCAGTATTTT
CAWSTSANTDTQYF
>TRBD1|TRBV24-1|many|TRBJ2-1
TGTGCCACCAGTGATTTGACAGGGGGCTACAATGAGCAGTTCTTC
CATSDLTGGYNEQFF
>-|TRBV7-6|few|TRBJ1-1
TGTGCCAGCAGCTTCCAAGTAGGGGAGGTCACTGAAGCTTTCTTT
CASSFQVGEVTEAFF
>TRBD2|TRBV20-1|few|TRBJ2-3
TGCAGTGCTAGAGATCTCGGACTAGGACTAGCGGGAACCACAGATACGCAGTATTTT
CSARDLGLGLAGTTDTQYF
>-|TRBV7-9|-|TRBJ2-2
TGTGCCAGCAGCTTCGACTGGGCCGGGGAGCTGTTTTTT
CASSFDWAGELFF
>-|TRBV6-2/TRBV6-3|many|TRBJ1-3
TGTGCCAGCACGGATCCAAAGACAGACAGCTCTGGAAACACCATATATTTT
CASTDPKTDSSGNTIYF
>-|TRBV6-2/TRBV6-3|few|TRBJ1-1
TGTGCCAGCAGTTACACCAGTTACACTGAAGCTTTCTTT
CASSYTSYTEAFF
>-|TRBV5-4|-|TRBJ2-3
TGTGCCAGCAGCCGCGCGTCGGGAAGCACAGATACGCAGTATTTT
CASSRASGSTDTQYF
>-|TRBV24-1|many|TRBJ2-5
TGTGCCACCACCTCCGCTGCGGGGCGGAAAGAGACCCAGTACTTC
CATTSAAGRKETQYF
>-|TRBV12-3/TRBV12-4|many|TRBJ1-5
TGTGCCAGCAGTTACAGGTTCGAACGGCATTTT
CASSYRFERHF
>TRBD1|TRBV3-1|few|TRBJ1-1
TGTGCCAGCAGCCCATCGACAGGGTCCGACACTGAAGCTTTCTTT
CASSPSTGSDTEAFF
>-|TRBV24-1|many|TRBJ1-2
TGTGCCACCAGTTCCGGGACGAAAGGCTACACCTTC
CATSSGTKGYTF
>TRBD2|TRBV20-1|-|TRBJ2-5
TGCAGTGCTCCTAGTGGGAGGGACCGCGAGACCCAGTACTTC
CSAPSGRDRETQYF
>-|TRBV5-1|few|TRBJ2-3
TGCGCCAGCAGCTTGGTAGGGGGAGGCACAGATACGCAGTATTTT
CASSLVGGGTDTQYF
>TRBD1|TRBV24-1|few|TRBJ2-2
TGTGCCACCAGTGATACGACAGGGTGGATGTTTTTT
CATSDTTGWMFF
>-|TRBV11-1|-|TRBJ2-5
TGTGCCAGCAGCGCAATTTCGGGACGGCCGGGACAAGAGACCCAGTACTTC
CASSAISGRPGQETQYF
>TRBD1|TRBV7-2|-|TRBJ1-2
TGTGCCAGCAGCTTGAGGCAGGGGGCCCATGGCTACACCTTC
CASSLRQGAHGYTF
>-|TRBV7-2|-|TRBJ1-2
TGTGCCAGCAGCTTAGCGACAGGCCCTAACTATGGCTACACCTTC
CASSLATGPNYGYTF
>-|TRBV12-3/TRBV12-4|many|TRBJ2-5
TGTGCCAGCAGTTTAAGTTCGGCAGGGCAAGAGACCCAGTACTTC
CASSLSSAGQETQYF
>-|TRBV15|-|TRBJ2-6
TGTGCCACCAGCAGAGATAGTGTACGCTCTGGGGCCAACGTCCTGACTTTC
CATSRDSVRSGANVLTF
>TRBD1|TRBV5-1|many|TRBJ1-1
TGCGCCAGCAGCCCGGACAGGGTGAACACTGAAGCTTTCTTT
CASSPDRVNTEAFF
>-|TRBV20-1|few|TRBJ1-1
TGCAGTGCTAGGAGGACAGACATGAACACTGAAGCTTTCTTT
CSARRTDMNTEAFF
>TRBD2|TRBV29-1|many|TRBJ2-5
TGCAGCGTTTTGAGACTAGCGGGGACGATCCAAGAGACCCAGTACTTC
CSVLRLAGTIQETQYF
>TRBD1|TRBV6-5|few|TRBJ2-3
TGTGCCAGCAGTTACTCAAGGGGGCGAGATACGCAGTATTTT
CASSYSRGRDTQYF
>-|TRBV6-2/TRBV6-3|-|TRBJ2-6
TGTGCCAGCAGTTACTCTCGAGGGTTGGCGGGGGCCAACGTCCTGACTTTC
CASSYSRGLAGANVLTF
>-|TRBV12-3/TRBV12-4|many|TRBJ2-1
TGTGCCAGCAGTTTTGGGGCCGGAACGGGGAATGAGCAGTTCTTC
CASSFGAGTGNEQFF
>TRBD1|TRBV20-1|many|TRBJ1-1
TGCAGTGCTCTCGGGGCTGAAATACAGGGGCCGCTGGAAGCTTTCTTT
CSALGAEIQGPLEAFF
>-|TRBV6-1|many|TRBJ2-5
TGTGCCAGCAGTCGGACACGACAAGAGACCCAGTACTTC
CASSRTRQETQYF
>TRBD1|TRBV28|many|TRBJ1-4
TGTGCCAGCAGCCGACAGGGGGTTAATGAAAAACTGTTTTTT
CASSRQGVNEKLFF
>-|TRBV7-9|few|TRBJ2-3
TGTGCCAGCAGCTCGGGACCTGATCGGCCTCTAGATACGCAGTATTTT
CASSSGPDRPLDTQYF
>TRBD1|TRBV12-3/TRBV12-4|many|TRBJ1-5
TGTGCCAGCAGCCCACAGACAGGGAGTAGCAATCAGCCCCAGCATTTT
CASSPQTGSSNQPQHF